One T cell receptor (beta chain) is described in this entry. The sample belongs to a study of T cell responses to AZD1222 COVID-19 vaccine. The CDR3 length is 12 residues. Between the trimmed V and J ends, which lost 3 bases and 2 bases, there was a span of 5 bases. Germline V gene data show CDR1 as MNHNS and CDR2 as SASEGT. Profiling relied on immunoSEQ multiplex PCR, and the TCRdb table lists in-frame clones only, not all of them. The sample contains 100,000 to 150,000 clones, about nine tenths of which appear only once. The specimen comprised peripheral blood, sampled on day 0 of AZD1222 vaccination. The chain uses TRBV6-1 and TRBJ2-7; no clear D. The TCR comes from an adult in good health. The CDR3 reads CASSDPTYEQYF. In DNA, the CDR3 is TGTGCCAGCAGTGACCCTACCTACGAGCAGTACTTC.